These 12 T cell receptor beta chains were sequenced from one sample in a study of blood T cells in healthy people across ages (dated by TCRdb to between 2014 and 2017). The library was made by 5' RACE. Sequenced using an Illumina HiSeq 2500. A second PCR of about 7 to 12 cycles was run with a J-beta primer mix and a sample-barcoded 5' primer. TCRdb applied fastp at Q25 and MiXCR to the public reads, then kept only in-frame beta chains. Rows matching on CDR3 protein sequence are summarized as one entry with the most common DNA and genes. This sample is represented by roughly 800,000 distinct CDR3 sequences; 55% to 70% of them were singletons. The top ten hold approximately 23% of the sample. Material: blood. These receptors all come from a man aged 25 to 45 in good health.

The V gene is TRBV10-3, the J gene TRBJ1-1; no definite D call. Per the germline V gene, CDR1 is ENHRY and CDR2 is SYGVKD. Trimming took 3 bases from V and 11 from J, leaving 19 bases between them. CDR3 length equals 14 residues. CDR3 DNA sequence: TGTGCCATCAGTGAACCCGGACCGGGAGGTGAGGCTTTCTTT. Protein sequence: CAISEPGPGGEAFF.

The rearrangement uses TRBV30 and TRBJ1-1, with D maybe TRBD1 (6 bases). V was shortened by 3 bases and J by 2 bases, with 7 bases between the two germline ends. The CDR3 spans 12 residues. Germline V gene lookup returns CDR1 GTSNPN and CDR2 SVGIG (reference sequence). The CDR3 region is CAWRDSNTEAFF. The CDR3 DNA sequence: TGTGCCTGGAGGGACAGCAACACTGAAGCTTTCTTT. Based on the CDR3 plus reference TRBV30 and TRBJ1-1, the full variable domain is SQTIHQWPATLVQPVGSPLSLECTVEGTSNPNLYWYRQAAGRGLQLLFYSVGIGQISSEVPQNLSASRPQDRQFILSSKKLLLSDSGFYLCAWRDSNTEAFFGQGTRLTVV.

J is TRBJ2-1 and V is TRBV10-3; 7 bases are shared with TRBD2. Germline V gene sequence: CDR1 ENHRY, CDR2 SYGVKD. The CDR3 loop spans 11 amino acids. The J segment lost 8 bases and the V segment lost 11 bases, leaving 6 bases of the junction unmatched. The CDR3 region has the DNA TGTGCCGTCCGGGAGGAAGATGAGCAGTTCTTC. Protein sequence: CAVREEDEQFF.

The genes are TRBV4-1 and TRBJ1-2; possible D gene TRBD1, 5 bases. V was shortened by 4 bases and J by 2 bases, with 14 bases between the two germline ends. The V gene's germline CDR1 is MGHRA and CDR2 YSYEKL. The CDR3 is made up of 15 amino acids. CDR3 DNA sequence: TGCGCCAGCAGCCCGGACTCTGGGGCCAACTATGGCTACACCTTC. Encoded protein: CASSPDSGANYGYTF.

The chain has TRBV5-1 and TRBJ2-1; D is uncertain. The length of the CDR3 is 16 residues. Trimming took off 0 bases at V and 5 bases at J, with 15 bases between the two ends. Germline V gives CDR1 SGHRS, CDR2 YFSETQ. This CDR3 is CASSLGASLMHNEQFF. The CDR3 bases are TGCGCCAGCAGCTTGGGGGCATCGCTCATGCACAATGAGCAGTTCTTC. The full variable domain, in which reference TRBV5-1 and TRBJ2-1 provide the parts outside the CDR3, is KAGVTQTPRYLIKTRGQQVTLSCSPISGHRSVSWYQQTPGQGLQFLFEYFSETQRNKGNFPGRFSGRQFSNSRSEMNVSTLELGDSALYLCASSLGASLMHNEQFFGPGTRLTVL.

The chain couples TRBV11-1 to TRBJ2-7; D not certain. The length of the CDR3 is 13 residues. Trimming cost V 4 bases and J 6 bases, with 13 bases left between them. Germline CDR1 is SGHAT and CDR2 is FQDESV (reference sequence). The CDR3 reads CASSSIPRSEQYF. DNA for the CDR3: TGTGCCAGCAGCTCTATACCCAGGAGCGAGCAGTACTTC.

The rearrangement links TRBV7-2 to TRBJ2-1, with D possibly TRBD2 on 6 matching bases. Deletions cut 2 bases from V and 3 bases from J, with 11 bases between. Germline assignment: CDR1 SGHTA and CDR2 FQGNSA. The CDR3 length is 15 residues. The CDR3 here is CASSLKRVVYNEQFF. For the CDR3, the DNA is TGTGCCAGCAGCTTAAAGCGGGTAGTCTACAATGAGCAGTTCTTC.

As concerns this clonotype: Possible read error: a much larger clone is one base away. The J gene is TRBJ2-5, the V gene TRBV5-6, with a possible D match to TRBD2 (5 bases). The J call may be mistaken, given a closer DNA end match to TRBJ2-7. Germline CDR1 is SGHDT and CDR2 is YYEEEE. This CDR3 is built from 16 residues. This CDR3 is CASSPLVALPPYEQYF. CDR3 DNA sequence: TGTGCCAGCAGCCCACTAGTGGCCTTACCCCCCTACGAGCAGTACTTC.

This sequence joins TRBV29-1 and TRBJ2-6; D gene ambiguous. Germline CDR1 and CDR2: SQVTM and ANQGSEA. With 3 bases removed from V and 4 bases from J, the gap between germline ends came to 10 bases. The CDR3 runs to 14 residues. CDR3 region: CSVDGVEGANVLTF. CDR3 in DNA: TGCAGCGTTGATGGTGTGGAGGGGGCCAACGTCCTGACTTTC.

This chain links TRBV4-2 with TRBJ1-1; D might be TRBD1 (5 bases). The V gene lost 0 bases and the J gene lost 4 bases, with 21 bases spanning the gap. The CDR3 spans 18 residues. Germline V gives CDR1 LGHNA, CDR2 YNFKEQ. The CDR3 DNA is TGTGCCAGCAGCCAAGACGGGGGGGGGATTGGACCGGGCACTGAAGCTTTCTTT. This encodes CASSQDGGGIGPGTEAFF.

The chain couples TRBV20-1 to TRBJ2-3; D remains unclear. The CDR3 loop spans 10 amino acids. Trimming stripped 7 bases from V and 6 bases from J, with 8 bases between. Germline CDR1 DFQATT, CDR2 SNEGSKA (reference sequence). CDR3 protein: CSGGVDTQYF. The CDR3 DNA sequence: TGCAGTGGTGGGGTGGATACGCAGTATTTT.

The sample holds a few counts of this clonotype. The chain employs TRBV28 and TRBJ2-7; D ambiguous. CDR1 and CDR2 (germline): MDHEN, SYDVKM. V dropped 10 bases and J dropped 0 bases, with 13 bases sitting between them. The CDR3 runs to 13 residues. The CDR3 bases are TGTGCCACCACCCCGACCGTCTCCTACGAGCAGTACTTC. This codes for CATTPTVSYEQYF.